This is a list of T cell receptor beta chains from one sample in a study of blood T cells in healthy people across ages. TCRdb recomputed calls from the 5' RACE reads with MiXCR, one row per CDR3 protein. There are hundreds of thousands of distinct CDR3 sequences in the sample; roughly three fifths occur only once, and 25% to 30% lies in the top ten. Sequenced material: blood. Receptor source: a man aged 35-49 years in good health. Both conserved end residues are part of each CDR3. The D gene is left open where the match is weak. For some rows the clone size is stated as once, few or many, or as a class when expanded; others skip it.

V	J	size	D	CDR3	DNA
TRBV7-2	TRBJ2-7	-	-	CASSAPRLGSYEQYF	TGTGCCAGCAGCGCCCCTAGACTAGGCTCCTACGAGCAGTACTTC
TRBV10-3	TRBJ2-1	-	TRBD1	CAIRPGQGRDEQFF	TGTGCCATCAGACCGGGACAGGGGAGAGATGAGCAGTTCTTC
TRBV28	TRBJ1-2	-	TRBD1	CASSLRQRGDRAGEYGYTF	TGTGCCAGCAGTTTAAGGCAAAGGGGGGACAGGGCGGGAGAATATGGCTACACCTTC
TRBV3-1	TRBJ2-7	-	-	CASSQGVGRGDEQYF	TGTGCCAGCAGCCAAGGCGTGGGAAGAGGAGATGAGCAGTACTTC
TRBV29-1	TRBJ1-2	-	-	CSVEDGQGTYGYTF	TGCAGCGTTGAAGATGGGCAGGGCACCTATGGCTACACCTTC
TRBV7-7	TRBJ2-7	-	-	CASSPLTSNEQYF	TGTGCCAGCAGCCCGCTCACTAGCAACGAGCAGTACTTC
TRBV6-1	TRBJ1-5	-	TRBD1	CASQGGRNQPQHF	TGTGCCAGCCAGGGGGGCCGCAATCAGCCCCAGCATTTT
TRBV9	TRBJ1-2	-	-	CASSGPGRGHSGEGYGYTF	TGTGCCAGCAGCGGCCCTGGTCGGGGACACAGCGGAGAGGGCTATGGCTACACCTTC
TRBV12-3/TRBV12-4	TRBJ1-1	few	TRBD1	CASSQTGVGTEAFF	TGTGCCAGCAGCCAGACAGGGGTGGGCACTGAAGCTTTCTTT
TRBV14	TRBJ2-7	few	TRBD1	CASSPKLQGSGYEQYF	TGTGCCAGCAGCCCCAAGTTACAGGGGAGTGGATACGAGCAGTACTTC
TRBV4-2	TRBJ2-1	few	-	CASSQELVSYNEQFF	TGTGCCAGCAGCCAAGAGTTGGTTTCCTACAATGAGCAGTTCTTC
TRBV9	TRBJ2-1	-	-	CASSPMAFF	TGTGCCAGCAGCCCGATGGCGTTCTTC
TRBV20-1	TRBJ1-2	-	-	CSASLQGYGYTF	TGCAGTGCTAGTTTGCAGGGTTATGGCTACACCTTC
TRBV29-1	TRBJ2-5	few	-	CSVPRREEETQYF	TGCAGCGTTCCCCGCAGGGAAGAAGAGACCCAGTACTTC
TRBV6-6	TRBJ1-5	few	TRBD1	CASSTDRGSNQPQHF	TGTGCCAGCAGTACGGACAGGGGGAGCAATCAGCCCCAGCATTTT
TRBV9	TRBJ2-3	-	-	CASVEGGRPSGTDTQYF	TGTGCCAGCGTGGAGGGGGGGAGACCTTCGGGCACAGATACGCAGTATTTT
TRBV4-1	TRBJ2-1	few	TRBD2	CASSQPGLAVDNEQFF	TGCGCCAGCAGCCAGCCGGGACTAGCGGTAGACAATGAGCAGTTCTTC
TRBV29-1	TRBJ2-7	-	-	CSTRLGPYEQYF	TGCAGCACCCGACTGGGACCCTACGAGCAGTACTTC
TRBV7-8	TRBJ2-7	-	TRBD2	CASSLGSRETYEQYF	TGTGCCAGCAGCTTAGGATCGCGGGAGACATACGAGCAGTACTTC
TRBV27	TRBJ2-7	-	-	CASSNRDSGSSEQYF	TGTGCCAGCAGTAACCGGGACTCAGGGTCGTCCGAGCAGTACTTC
TRBV5-5	TRBJ2-4	few	-	CASSPEDHGTKNIQYF	TGTGCCAGCAGCCCGGAGGACCATGGGACCAAAAACATTCAGTACTTC
TRBV14	TRBJ2-6	-	-	CASSQIGFSGANVLTF	TGTGCCAGCAGCCAAATCGGGTTCTCTGGGGCCAACGTCCTGACTTTC